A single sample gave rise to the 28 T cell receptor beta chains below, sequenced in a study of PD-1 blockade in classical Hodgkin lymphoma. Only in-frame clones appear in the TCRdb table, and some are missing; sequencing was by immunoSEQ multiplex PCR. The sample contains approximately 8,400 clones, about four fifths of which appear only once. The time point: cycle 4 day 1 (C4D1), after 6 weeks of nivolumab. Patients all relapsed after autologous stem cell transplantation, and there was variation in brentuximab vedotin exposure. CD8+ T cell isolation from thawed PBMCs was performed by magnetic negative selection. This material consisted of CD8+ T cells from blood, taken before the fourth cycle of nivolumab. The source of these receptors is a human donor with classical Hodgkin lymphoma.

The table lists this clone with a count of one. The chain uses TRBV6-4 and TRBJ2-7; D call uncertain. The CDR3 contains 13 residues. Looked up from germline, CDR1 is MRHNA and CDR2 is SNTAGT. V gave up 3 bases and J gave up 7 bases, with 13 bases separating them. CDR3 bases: TGTGCCAGCAGTGAATCACCGACGCGGGAGCAGTACTTC. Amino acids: CASSESPTREQYF.

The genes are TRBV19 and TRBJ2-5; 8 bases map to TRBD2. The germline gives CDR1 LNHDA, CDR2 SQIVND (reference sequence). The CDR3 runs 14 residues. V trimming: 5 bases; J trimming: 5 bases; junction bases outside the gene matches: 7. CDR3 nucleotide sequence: TGTGCCAGTAGTGGACCGGGGGGGCTCGAGACCCAGTACTTC. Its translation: CASSGPGGLETQYF. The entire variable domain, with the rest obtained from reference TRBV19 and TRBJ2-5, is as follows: DGGITQSPKYLFRKEGQNVTLSCEQNLNHDAMYWYRQDPGQGLRLIYYSQIVNDFQKGDIAEGYSVSREKKESFPLTVTSAQKNPTAFYLCASSGPGGLETQYFGPGTRLLVL.

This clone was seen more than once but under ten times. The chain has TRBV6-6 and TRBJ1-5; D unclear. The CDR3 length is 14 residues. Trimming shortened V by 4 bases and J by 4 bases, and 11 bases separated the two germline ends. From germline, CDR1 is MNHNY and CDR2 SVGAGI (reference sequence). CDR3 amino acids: CASSLETQNQPQHF. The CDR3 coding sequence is TGTGCCAGCAGTTTGGAGACTCAGAATCAGCCCCAGCATTTT.

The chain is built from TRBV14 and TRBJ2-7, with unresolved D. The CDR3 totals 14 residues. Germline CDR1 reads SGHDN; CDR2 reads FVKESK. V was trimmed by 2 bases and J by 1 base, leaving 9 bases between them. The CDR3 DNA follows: TGTGCCAGCAGCCAACTTAGTCTTTCCTACGAGCAGTACTTC. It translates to CASSQLSLSYEQYF.

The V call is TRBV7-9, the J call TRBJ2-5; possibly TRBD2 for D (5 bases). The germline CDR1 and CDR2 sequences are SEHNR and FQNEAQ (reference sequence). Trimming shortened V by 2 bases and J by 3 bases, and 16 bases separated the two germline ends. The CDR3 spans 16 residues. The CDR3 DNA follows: TGTGCCAGCAGCTTAACCGGAGGCAGGAGTGAAGAGACCCAGTACTTC. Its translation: CASSLTGGRSEETQYF.

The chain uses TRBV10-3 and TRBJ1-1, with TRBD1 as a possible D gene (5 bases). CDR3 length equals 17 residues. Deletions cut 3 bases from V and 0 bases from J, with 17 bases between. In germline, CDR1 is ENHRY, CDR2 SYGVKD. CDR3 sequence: CAISETPGGGVNTEAFF. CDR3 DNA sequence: TGTGCCATCAGTGAAACCCCGGGCGGGGGAGTGAACACTGAAGCTTTCTTT.

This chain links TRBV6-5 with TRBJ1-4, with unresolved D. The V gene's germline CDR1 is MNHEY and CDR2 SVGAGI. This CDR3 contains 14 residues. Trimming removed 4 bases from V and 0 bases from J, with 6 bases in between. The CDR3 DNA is TGTGCCAGCAGTTTAGTTGCAACTAATGAAAAACTGTTTTTT. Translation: CASSLVATNEKLFF.

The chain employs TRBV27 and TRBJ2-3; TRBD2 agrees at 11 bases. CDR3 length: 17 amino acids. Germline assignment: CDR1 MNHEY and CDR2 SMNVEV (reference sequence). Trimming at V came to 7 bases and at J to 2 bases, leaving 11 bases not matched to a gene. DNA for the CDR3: TGTGCCAGCAACCCAGAACGACTAGCGGGACTCACAGATACGCAGTATTTT. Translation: CASNPERLAGLTDTQYF.

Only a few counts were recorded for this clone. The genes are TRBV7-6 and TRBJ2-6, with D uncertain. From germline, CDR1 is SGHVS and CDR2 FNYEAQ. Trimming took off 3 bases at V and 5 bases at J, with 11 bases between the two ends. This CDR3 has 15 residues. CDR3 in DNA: TGTGCCAGCAGCTTCTCACAAAGTCGGGCCAACGTCCTGACTTTC. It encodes CASSFSQSRANVLTF.

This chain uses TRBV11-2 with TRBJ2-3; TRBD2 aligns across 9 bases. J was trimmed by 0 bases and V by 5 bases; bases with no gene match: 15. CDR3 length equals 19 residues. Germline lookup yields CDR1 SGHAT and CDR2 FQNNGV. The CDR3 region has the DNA TGTGCCAGCAGCGACCTAGTTAGCGGGGGCCCCCCTAGCACAGATACGCAGTATTTT. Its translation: CASSDLVSGGPPSTDTQYF. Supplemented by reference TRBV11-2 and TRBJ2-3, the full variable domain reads EAGVAQSPRYKIIEKRQSVAFWCNPISGHATLYWYQQILGQGPKLLIQFQNNGVVDDSQLPKDRFSAERLKGVDSTLKIQPAKLEDSAVYLCASSDLVSGGPPSTDTQYFGPGTRLTVL.

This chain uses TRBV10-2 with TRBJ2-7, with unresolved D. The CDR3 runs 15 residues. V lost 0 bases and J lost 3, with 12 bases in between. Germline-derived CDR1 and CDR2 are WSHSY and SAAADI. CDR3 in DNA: TGCGCCAGCAGTGAGTCGTGGAGAATGAACTACGAGCAGTACTTC. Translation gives CASSESWRMNYEQYF.

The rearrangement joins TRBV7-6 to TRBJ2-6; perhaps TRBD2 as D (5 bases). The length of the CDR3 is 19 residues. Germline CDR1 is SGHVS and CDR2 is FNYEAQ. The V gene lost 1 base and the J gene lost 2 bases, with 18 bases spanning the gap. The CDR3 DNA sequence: TGTGCCAGCAGCTTAGAGCATGGGAGTACACAAGCTGGGGCCAACGTCCTGACTTTC. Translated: CASSLEHGSTQAGANVLTF. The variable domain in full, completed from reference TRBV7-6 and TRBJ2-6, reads GAGVSQSPRYKVTKRGQDVALRCDPISGHVSLYWYRQALGQGPEFLTYFNYEAQQDKSGLPNDRFSAERPEGSISTLTIQRTEQRDSAMYRCASSLEHGSTQAGANVLTFGAGSRLTVL.

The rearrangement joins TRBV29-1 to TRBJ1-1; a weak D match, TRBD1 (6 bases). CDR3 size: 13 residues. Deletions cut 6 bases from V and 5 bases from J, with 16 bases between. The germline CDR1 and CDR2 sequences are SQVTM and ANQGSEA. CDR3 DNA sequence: TGCAGCGTGGAGAGGGGGGGTGAGACTGAAGCTTTCTTT. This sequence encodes CSVERGGETEAFF.

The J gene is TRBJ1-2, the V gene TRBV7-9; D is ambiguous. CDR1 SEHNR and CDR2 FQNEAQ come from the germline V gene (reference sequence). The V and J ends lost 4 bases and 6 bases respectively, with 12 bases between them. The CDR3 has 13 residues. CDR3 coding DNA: TGTGCCAGCAGCTCACCGAACGGGGATGGCTACACCTTC. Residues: CASSSPNGDGYTF.

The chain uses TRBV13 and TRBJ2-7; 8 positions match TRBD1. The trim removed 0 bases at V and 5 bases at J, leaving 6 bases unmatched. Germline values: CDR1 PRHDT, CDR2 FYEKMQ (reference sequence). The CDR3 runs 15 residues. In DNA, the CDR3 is TGTGCCAGCAGCTTAGGCCCGGACAGGGCAAACGAGCAGTACTTC. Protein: CASSLGPDRANEQYF.

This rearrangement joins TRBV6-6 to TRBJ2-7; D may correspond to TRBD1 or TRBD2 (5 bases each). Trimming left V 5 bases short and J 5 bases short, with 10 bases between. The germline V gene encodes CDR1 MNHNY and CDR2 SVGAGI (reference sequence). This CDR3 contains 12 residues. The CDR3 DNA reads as TGTGCCAGCAGTCCCCCGGGGCACGAGCAGTACTTC. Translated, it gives CASSPPGHEQYF.

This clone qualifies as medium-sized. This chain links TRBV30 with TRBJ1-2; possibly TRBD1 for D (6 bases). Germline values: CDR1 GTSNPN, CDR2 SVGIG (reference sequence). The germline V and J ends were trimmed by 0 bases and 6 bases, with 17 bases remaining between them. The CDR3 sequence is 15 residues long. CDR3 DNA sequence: TGTGCCTGGAGTGTATCCGGTGGGGGGCGGGATGGCTACACCTTC. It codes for CAWSVSGGGRDGYTF.

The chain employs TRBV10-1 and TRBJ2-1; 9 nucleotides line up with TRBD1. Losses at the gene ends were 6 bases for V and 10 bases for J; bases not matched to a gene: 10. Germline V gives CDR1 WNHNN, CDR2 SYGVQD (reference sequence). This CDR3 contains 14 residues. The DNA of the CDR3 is TGCGCCAGCAGCGTATCGGGACAGGGCGTGGAGCAGTTCTTC. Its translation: CASSVSGQGVEQFF.

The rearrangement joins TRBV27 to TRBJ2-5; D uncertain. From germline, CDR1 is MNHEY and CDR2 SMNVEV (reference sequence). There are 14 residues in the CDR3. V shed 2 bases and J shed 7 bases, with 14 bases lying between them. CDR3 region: CASSLIGSYGTQYF. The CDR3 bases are TGTGCCAGCAGTTTAATCGGCTCCTATGGGACCCAGTACTTC.

The CDR3 region has the DNA TGCGCCAGCAACGAGCTAGCTACAGATACGCAGTATTTT. Amino acid sequence: CASNELATDTQYF. The V and J genes are TRBV10-1 and TRBJ2-3; possibly TRBD2 for D (5 bases). The germline CDR1 and CDR2 sequences are WNHNN and SYGVQD (reference sequence). Trimming removed 7 bases at V and 3 bases at J, with 11 bases between. There are 13 residues in the CDR3.

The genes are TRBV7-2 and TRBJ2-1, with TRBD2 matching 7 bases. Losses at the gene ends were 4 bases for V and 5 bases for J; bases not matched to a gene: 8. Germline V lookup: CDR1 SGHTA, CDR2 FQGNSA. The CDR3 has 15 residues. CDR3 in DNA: TGTGCCAGCAGCTCGGGAACAGCGGGGCACAATGAGCAGTTCTTC. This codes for CASSSGTAGHNEQFF. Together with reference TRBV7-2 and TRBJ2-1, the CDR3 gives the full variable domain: GAGVSQSPSNKVTEKGKDVELRCDPISGHTALYWYRQSLGQGLEFLIYFQGNSAPDKSGLPSDRFSAERTGGSVSTLTIQRTQQEDSAVYLCASSSGTAGHNEQFFGPGTRLTVL.

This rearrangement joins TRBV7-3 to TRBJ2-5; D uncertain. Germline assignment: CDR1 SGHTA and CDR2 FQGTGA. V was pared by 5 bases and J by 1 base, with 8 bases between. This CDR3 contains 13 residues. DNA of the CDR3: TGTGCCAGCAGCGGTGGGCCCCAAGAGACCCAGTACTTC. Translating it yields CASSGGPQETQYF.

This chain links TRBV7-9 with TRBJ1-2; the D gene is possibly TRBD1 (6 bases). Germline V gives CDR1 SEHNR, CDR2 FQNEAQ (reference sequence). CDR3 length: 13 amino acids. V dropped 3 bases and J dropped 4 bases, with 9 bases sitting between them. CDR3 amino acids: CASSLDSSYGYTF. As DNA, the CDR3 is TGTGCCAGCAGCTTGGACAGTAGCTATGGCTACACCTTC.

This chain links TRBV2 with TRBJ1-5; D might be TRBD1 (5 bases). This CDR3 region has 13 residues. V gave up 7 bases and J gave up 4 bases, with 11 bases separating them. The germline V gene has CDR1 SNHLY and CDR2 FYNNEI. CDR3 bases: TGTGCCAGCAAGGGCAGGGCTAATCAGCCCCAGCATTTT. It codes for CASKGRANQPQHF.

The CDR3 loop reads CASSLEGIWNEQYF. CDR3 nucleotide sequence: TGTGCCAGCAGCTTAGAGGGTATCTGGAACGAGCAGTACTTC. The J gene is TRBJ2-7, the V gene TRBV7-9; D gene uncertain. CDR1 and CDR2 (germline): SEHNR, FQNEAQ (reference sequence). This CDR3 has 14 residues. Trimming removed 1 base at V and 5 bases at J, with 12 bases between.

The CDR3 DNA follows: TGTGCCACCAGCAGAGCACAGGGTGATCAGCCCCAGCATTTT. Translating it yields CATSRAQGDQPQHF. The V call is TRBV15, the J call TRBJ1-5; TRBD1 might be the D (6 bases). V was cut by 1 base and J by 5 bases, with 9 bases left in between. This CDR3 is 14 amino acids long. In germline, CDR1 is LNHNV, CDR2 YYDKDF (reference sequence). The full variable domain, its missing parts supplied by reference TRBV15 and TRBJ1-5, is DAMVIQNPRYQVTQFGKPVTLSCSQTLNHNVMYWYQQKSSQAPKLLFHYYDKDFNNEADTPDNFQSRRPNTSFCFLDIRSPGLGDTAMYLCATSRAQGDQPQHFGDGTRLSIL.

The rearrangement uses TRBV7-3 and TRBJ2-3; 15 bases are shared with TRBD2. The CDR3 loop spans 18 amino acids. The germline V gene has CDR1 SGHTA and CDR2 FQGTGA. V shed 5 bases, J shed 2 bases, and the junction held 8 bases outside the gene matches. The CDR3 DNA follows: TGTGCCAGCAGCAGCGGACTAGCGGGGGGGAGCTACACAGATACGCAGTATTTT. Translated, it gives CASSSGLAGGSYTDTQYF.

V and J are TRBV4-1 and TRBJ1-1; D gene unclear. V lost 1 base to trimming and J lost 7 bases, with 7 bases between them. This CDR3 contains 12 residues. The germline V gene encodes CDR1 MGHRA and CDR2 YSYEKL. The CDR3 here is CASSQAGNEAFF. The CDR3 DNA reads TGCGCCAGCAGCCAAGCCGGTAATGAAGCTTTCTTT.